Following are 13 T cell receptor beta chains from one sample sequenced in a study of identical twins. TCRdb fed the 5' RACE reads into MiXCR, producing one record per CDR3 protein. The top ten clones hold roughly 13% of a sample with 600,000 to 850,000 distinct CDR3 sequences, roughly 20% of them seen once. This sample was also put to use in a study of T cells expressing NK-cell markers.

Sequences were obtained from PBMCs. These receptors originate from a woman aged 18-29 years in good health.

The chain couples TRBV6-5 to TRBJ2-1; D gene uncertain. This CDR3 has 13 amino acids. Deletions cut 4 bases from V and 5 bases from J, with 9 bases between. Germline V gene lookup returns CDR1 MNHEY and CDR2 SVGAGI. In nucleotides, the CDR3 is TGTGCCAGCAGTTGGAAAAGGGACAATGAGCAGTTCTTC. It yields the protein CASSWKRDNEQFF.

This clonotype showed up just a few times. V is TRBV5-1 and J is TRBJ2-7, with D possibly TRBD2 on 6 matching bases. Trimming stripped 5 bases from V and 5 bases from J, with 17 bases between. The CDR3 totals 14 residues. CDR1 is SGHRS, CDR2 YFSETQ, per germline. This CDR3 reads CASSFGQGGHEQYF. The CDR3 DNA is TGCGCCAGCAGTTTCGGCCAGGGAGGCCACGAGCAGTACTTC.

The chain uses TRBV24-1 and TRBJ2-3; 14 nucleotides line up with TRBD2. CDR1 is KGHDR and CDR2 is SFDVKD in the germline V gene. V gave up 3 bases and J gave up 2 bases; unmatched junction bases: 9. The CDR3 contains 19 residues. CDR3 bases: TGTGCCACCAGTGATGTGACTAGCGGGAGGGGCCCCGCCACAGATACGCAGTATTTT. Its translation is CATSDVTSGRGPATDTQYF.

The CDR3: CASSLRRGSRYEQYF. The CDR3 DNA reads TGTGCCAGCAGCTTACGACGCGGGAGCCGATACGAGCAGTACTTC. V gene TRBV7-2 combines with J gene TRBJ2-7; 7 nucleotides match TRBD2. Trimming cost V 2 bases and J 4 bases; bases outside gene matches: 8. The CDR3 loop spans 15 amino acids. Germline CDR1 reads SGHTA; CDR2 reads FQGNSA.

The rearrangement uses TRBV19 and TRBJ2-6, with a weak D call TRBD2 (6 bases). Germline V CDR1 and CDR2: LNHDA, SQIVND (reference sequence). The CDR3 extends over 18 amino acids. Deletions cut 0 bases from V and 0 bases from J, with 12 bases between. The CDR3 sequence: CASSIDPWDSSGANVLTF. The CDR3 coding sequence is TGTGCCAGTAGTATAGACCCGTGGGACTCCTCTGGGGCCAACGTCCTGACTTTC.

The chain is built from TRBV7-9 and TRBJ2-1; no firm D call. CDR1 SEHNR and CDR2 FQNEAQ come from the germline V gene (reference sequence). This CDR3 spans 10 amino acids. Trimming pared 0 bases from V and 14 bases from J, leaving 5 bases between. The CDR3 spells CASSLADEFF. The CDR3 region has the DNA TGTGCCAGCAGCTTAGCCGACGAGTTCTTC.

V usage is TRBV18 and J usage is TRBJ2-5; no firm D call. V lost 3 bases and J lost 3, with 11 bases in between. The germline V gene has CDR1 KGHSH and CDR2 LQKENI. The CDR3 length is 14 residues. The CDR3 spells CASSPSGFEETQYF. The CDR3 coding sequence is TGTGCCAGCTCACCTTCCGGCTTCGAAGAGACCCAGTACTTC.

The gene calls are TRBV7-9 and TRBJ2-2; no reliable D call. The CDR3 covers 13 residues. Trimming left V 1 base short and J 4 bases short, with 4 bases between. Germline assignment: CDR1 SEHNR and CDR2 FQNEAQ (reference sequence). CDR3 in amino acids: CASSLGPTGELFF. In DNA form, the CDR3 reads TGTGCCAGCAGCTTAGGACCCACCGGGGAGCTGTTTTTT.

This clonotype was picked up a small number of times. The chain uses TRBV6-1 and TRBJ1-1; TRBD1 agrees at 9 bases. Germline-derived CDR1 and CDR2 are MNHNS and SASEGT. This CDR3 has 13 residues. Trimming cost V 6 bases and J 11 bases; bases outside gene matches: 10. This CDR3 is CASSRPGTGLAFF. The CDR3 DNA is TGTGCCAGCAGCCGTCCCGGGACAGGGCTGGCTTTCTTT.

The rearrangement joins TRBV6-1 to TRBJ2-7; 8 nucleotides agree with TRBD2. The V segment lost 6 bases and the J segment 3 bases; nucleotides outside the gene matches: 7. The CDR3 sequence is 14 residues long. Germline V gene data show CDR1 as MNHNS and CDR2 as SASEGT. CDR3 coding DNA: TGTGCCAGCAGAACTAGCGGCCAATTCTACGAGCAGTACTTC. This gives the protein CASRTSGQFYEQYF.

The V call is TRBV7-6, the J call TRBJ2-6; D is perhaps TRBD1 (6 bases). Germline CDR1 SGHVS, CDR2 FNYEAQ. V was trimmed by 4 bases and J by 1 base, leaving 8 bases between them. The CDR3 runs 15 residues. CDR3 region: CASSSGQSGANVLTF. Here the CDR3 DNA reads TGTGCCAGCAGCTCCGGACAGTCTGGGGCCAACGTCCTGACTTTC.

A note on this clonotype: A much larger clone is a single base away; this may be a read error. The rearrangement joins TRBV7-9 to TRBJ2-1; no definite D call. This CDR3 has 11 amino acids. V was shortened by 6 bases and J by 9 bases, with 9 bases between the two germline ends. CDR1 and CDR2 from the germline V gene are SEHNR and FQNEAQ (reference sequence). CDR3 amino acids: CASSLPGEQFF. The CDR3 coding sequence is TGTGCCAGCAGTTTACCGGGTGAGCAGTTCTTC. Full variable domain (outside the CDR3, taken from reference TRBV7-9 and TRBJ2-1): DTGVSQNPRHKITKRGQNVTFRCDPISEHNRLYWYRQTLGQGPEFLTYFQNEAQLEKSRLLSDRFSAERPKGSFSTLEIQRTEQGDSAMYLCASSLPGEQFFGPGTRLTVL.

This clonotype was seen a handful of times. This sequence joins TRBV18 and TRBJ1-4, with a tentative D call TRBD1 (6 bases). Germline V gene sequence: CDR1 KGHSH, CDR2 LQKENI. Trimming shortened V by 1 base and J by 4 bases, and 7 bases separated the two germline ends. The CDR3 consists of 14 residues. The DNA of the CDR3 is TGTGCCAGCTCACCACGGACAGTTAATGAAAAACTGTTTTTT. Residues: CASSPRTVNEKLFF. The whole variable domain, filled in from reference TRBV18 and TRBJ1-4, reads NAGVMQNPRHLVRRRGQEARLRCSPMKGHSHVYWYRQLPEEGLKFMVYLQKENIIDESGMPKERFSAEFPKEGPSILRIQQVVRGDSAAYFCASSPRTVNEKLFFGSGTQLSVL.